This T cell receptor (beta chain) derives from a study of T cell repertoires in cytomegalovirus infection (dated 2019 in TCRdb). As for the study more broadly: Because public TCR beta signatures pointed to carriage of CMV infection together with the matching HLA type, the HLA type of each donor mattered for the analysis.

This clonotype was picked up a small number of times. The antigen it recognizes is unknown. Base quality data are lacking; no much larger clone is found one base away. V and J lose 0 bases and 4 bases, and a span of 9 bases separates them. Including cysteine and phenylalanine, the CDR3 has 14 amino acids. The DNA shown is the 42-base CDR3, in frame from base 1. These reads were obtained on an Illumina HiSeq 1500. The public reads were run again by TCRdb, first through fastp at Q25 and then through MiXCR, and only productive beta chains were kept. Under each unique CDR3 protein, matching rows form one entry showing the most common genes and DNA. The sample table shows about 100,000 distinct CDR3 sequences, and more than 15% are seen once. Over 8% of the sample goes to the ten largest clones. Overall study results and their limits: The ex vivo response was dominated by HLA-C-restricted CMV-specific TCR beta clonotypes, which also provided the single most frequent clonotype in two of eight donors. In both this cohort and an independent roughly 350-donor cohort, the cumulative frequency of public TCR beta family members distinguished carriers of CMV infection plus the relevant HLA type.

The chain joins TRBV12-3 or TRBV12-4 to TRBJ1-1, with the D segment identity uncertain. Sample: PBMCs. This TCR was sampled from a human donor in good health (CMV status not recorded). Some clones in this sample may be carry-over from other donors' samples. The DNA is TGTGCCAGCAGTTTAGCCCAGAAGGTCACTGAAGCTTTCTTT. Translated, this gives CASSLAQKVTEAFF.